This T cell receptor (beta chain) was retrieved from a study of T cell changes during pregnancy in multiple sclerosis. This clone was seen once. This table comes from immunoSEQ multiplex PCR, and its TCRdb copy is limited to in-frame clones, with some not included. The sample has 45,000 to 65,000 clones; approximately 91% are singletons. V lost 2 bases to trimming and J lost 4 bases; unmatched junction nucleotides: 5. CDR1 is SNHLY, CDR2 FYNNEI, per germline. This CDR3 has 16 amino acids. The rearrangement joins TRBV2 to TRBJ1-5, with 10 positions matching TRBD1. The receptor was isolated from a female donor with multiple sclerosis, enrolled in a pregnancy study. The sequencing here drew on CD4+ T cells from peripheral blood mononuclear cells, taken in the second trimester of pregnancy. The CDR3, as DNA: TGTGCCAGCAGTGAATCAGGACAGGGGGAAAATCAGCCCCAGCATTTT. It codes for CASSESGQGENQPQHF.